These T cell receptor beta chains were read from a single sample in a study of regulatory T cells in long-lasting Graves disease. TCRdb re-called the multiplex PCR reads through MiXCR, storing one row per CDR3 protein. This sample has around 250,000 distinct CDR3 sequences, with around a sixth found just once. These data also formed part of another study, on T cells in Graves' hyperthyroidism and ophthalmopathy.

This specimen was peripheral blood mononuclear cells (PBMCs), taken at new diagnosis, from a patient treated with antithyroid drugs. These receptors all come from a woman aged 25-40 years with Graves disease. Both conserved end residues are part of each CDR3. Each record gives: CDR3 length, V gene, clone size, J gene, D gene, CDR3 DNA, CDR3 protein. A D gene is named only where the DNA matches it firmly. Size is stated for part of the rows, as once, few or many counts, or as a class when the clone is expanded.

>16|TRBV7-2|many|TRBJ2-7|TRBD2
TGTGCCAGCAGCTTAGGTAGCGGGAGAAGCTCCTACGAGCAGTACTTC
CASSLGSGRSSYEQYF
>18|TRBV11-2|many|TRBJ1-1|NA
TGTGCCAGCAGCTCTCTTAAGGGGGGCAGGGGAAAGAACACTGAAGCTTTCTTT
CASSSLKGGRGKNTEAFF
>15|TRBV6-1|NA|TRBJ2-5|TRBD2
TGTGCCAGCAGGAGGGTAGCGGGGGGGCAAGAGACCCAGTACTTC
CASRRVAGGQETQYF
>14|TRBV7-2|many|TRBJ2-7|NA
TGTGCCAGCAGCTTAGAGGGGAGACAGGTAGAGCAGTACTTC
CASSLEGRQVEQYF
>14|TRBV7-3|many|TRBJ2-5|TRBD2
TGTGCCAGCAGCCCCCACGGGGGGGCCGAGACCCAGTACTTC
CASSPHGGAETQYF
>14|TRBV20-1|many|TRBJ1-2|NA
TGCAGTGCTAGACCCGGCGGGTACCTATCTGGCTACACCTTC
CSARPGGYLSGYTF
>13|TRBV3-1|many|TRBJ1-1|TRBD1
TGTGCCAGCAGCCGAGGAGCCAGGGGGCCAGCTTTCTTT
CASSRGARGPAFF
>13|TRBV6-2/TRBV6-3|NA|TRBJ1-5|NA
TGTGCCAGCAGTTCCCAGACCAATCAGCCCCAGCATTTT
CASSSQTNQPQHF
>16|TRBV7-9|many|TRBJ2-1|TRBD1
TGTGCCAGCAGCTTAGTAAACCCGGGACAGGGGTATGAGCAGTTCTTC
CASSLVNPGQGYEQFF
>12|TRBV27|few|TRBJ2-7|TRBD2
TGTGCCAGCAGCGGGGGGGCTTACGAGCAGTACTTC
CASSGGAYEQYF
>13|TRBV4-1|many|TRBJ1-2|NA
TGTGCCAGCAGCCAACCCCAAGGTACTGGCTACACCTTC
CASSQPQGTGYTF
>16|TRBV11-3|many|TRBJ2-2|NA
TGTGCCAGCAGCTTTAAGAGGGGCGTGCAAAGCGGGGAGCTGTTTTTT
CASSFKRGVQSGELFF
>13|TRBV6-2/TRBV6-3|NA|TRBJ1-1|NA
TGTGCCAGCAGACCGGGGGGGAACACTGAAGCTTTCTTT
CASRPGGNTEAFF
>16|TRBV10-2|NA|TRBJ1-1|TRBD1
TGCGCCAGCAGTGAGAATCTCTGGCAGGGGGCCCCTGAAGCTTTCTTT
CASSENLWQGAPEAFF
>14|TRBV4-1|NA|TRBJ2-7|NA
TGCGCCAGCAGCCCCCCCTCTTTTATCTACGAGCAGTACTTC
CASSPPSFIYEQYF
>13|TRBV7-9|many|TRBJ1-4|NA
TGTGCCAGCAGCCCAGACTTCAATGAAAAACTGTTTTTT
CASSPDFNEKLFF
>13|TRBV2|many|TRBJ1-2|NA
TGTGCCAGCAGTGCCAAGGGTTTTCAAGGCTACACCTTC
CASSAKGFQGYTF
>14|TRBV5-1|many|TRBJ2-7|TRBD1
TGCGCCAGCAGCACCCCGGGACAGAGATACGAGCAGTACTTC
CASSTPGQRYEQYF
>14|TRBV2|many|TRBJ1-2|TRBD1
TGTGCCAGCACGGAACAGGGGCCTGAGTATGGCTACACCTTC
CASTEQGPEYGYTF
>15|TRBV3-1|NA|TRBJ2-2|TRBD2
TGTGCCAGCAGCCAATTGAGCGGGGGGGCCGGGGAGCTGTTTTTT
CASSQLSGGAGELFF
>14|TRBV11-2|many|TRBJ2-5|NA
TGTGCCAGCCAAGGCCCCGGGGCTAAAGAGACCCAGTACTTC
CASQGPGAKETQYF
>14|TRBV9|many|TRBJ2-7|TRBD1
TGTGCCAGCAGCGGGACAGGGGTCCTGGACGAGCAGTACTTC
CASSGTGVLDEQYF
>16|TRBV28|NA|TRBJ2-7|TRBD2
TGTGCCAGCAGCGAGGATAGCGGGGATTCCCCCTACGAGCAGTACTTC
CASSEDSGDSPYEQYF
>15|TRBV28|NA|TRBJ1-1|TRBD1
TGTGCCAGCAGGACTACAGGGGGCGCGAGCACTGAAGCTTTCTTT
CASRTTGGASTEAFF
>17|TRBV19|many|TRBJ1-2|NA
TGTGCCAGTACTCAAGCTATGGGGGGAACCGCTAACTATGGCTACACCTTC
CASTQAMGGTANYGYTF
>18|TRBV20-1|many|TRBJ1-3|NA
TGCAGTGCTAGAGACGGGGGCGTACCTGACGGCTCTGGAAACACCATATATTTT
CSARDGGVPDGSGNTIYF
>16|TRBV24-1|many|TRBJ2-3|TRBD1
TGTGCCACCAGTGACCCCGGTCAGGACAGGGCAGATACGCAGTATTTT
CATSDPGQDRADTQYF
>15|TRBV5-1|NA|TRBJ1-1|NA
TGCGCCAGCAGCTTGGTTCAGGGCGGGAGCACTGAAGCTTTCTTT
CASSLVQGGSTEAFF
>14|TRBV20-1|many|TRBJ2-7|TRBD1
TGCAGTGCTAGTTCCGGGACAGGGGGTCCCGAGCAGTACTTC
CSASSGTGGPEQYF
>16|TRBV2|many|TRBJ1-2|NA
TGTGCCAGCAGTGAATTCCTCCGGGATCCGAACTATGGCTACACCTTC
CASSEFLRDPNYGYTF
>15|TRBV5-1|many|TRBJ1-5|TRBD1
TGCGCCAGCAGCTTGGGGGACAGGGGCGATCAGCCCCAGCATTTT
CASSLGDRGDQPQHF
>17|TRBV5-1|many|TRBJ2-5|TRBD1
TGCGCCAGCAGCCCAACCCGCCCGACAGGGGGGGTAGGGACCCAGTACTTC
CASSPTRPTGGVGTQYF
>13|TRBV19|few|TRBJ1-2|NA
TGTGCCAGTACCGGAACAGCAAACTATGGCTACACCTTC
CASTGTANYGYTF
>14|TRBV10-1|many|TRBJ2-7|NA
TGCGCCAGCAGTGAGTCCCGAGGGGGTTCTGAGCAGTACTTC
CASSESRGGSEQYF
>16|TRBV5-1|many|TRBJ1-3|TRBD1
TGCGCCAGCAGCTCTGATACAGGGGGCGGTGGAAACACCATATATTTT
CASSSDTGGGGNTIYF
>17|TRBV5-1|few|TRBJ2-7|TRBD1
TGCGCCAGCAGCGCCGGGACAGGGGGTATTGGGTCCTACGAGCAGTACTTC
CASSAGTGGIGSYEQYF
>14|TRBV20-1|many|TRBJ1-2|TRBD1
TGCAGTGCTGGCGCAGGGGGCGGTAACTATGGCTACACCTTC
CSAGAGGGNYGYTF
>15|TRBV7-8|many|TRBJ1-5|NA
TGTGCCAGCAGCTTAGGGGCCACGGGGAATCAGCCCCAGCATTTT
CASSLGATGNQPQHF
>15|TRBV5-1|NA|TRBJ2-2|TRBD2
TGCGCCAGCAGCTCTTCTAGCGGTAACACCGGGGAGCTGTTTTTT
CASSSSSGNTGELFF
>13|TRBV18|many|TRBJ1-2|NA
TGTGCCAGCTCACCACGGGACTCCGCTGGCTACACCTTC
CASSPRDSAGYTF
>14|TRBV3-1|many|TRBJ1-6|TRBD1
TGTGCCAGCAGTCACGGGACAGCGAATTCACCCCTCCACTTT
CASSHGTANSPLHF
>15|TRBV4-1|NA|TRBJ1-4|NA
TGCGCCAGCAGCCAAGATCACACGTCCTATGAAAAACTGTTTTTT
CASSQDHTSYEKLFF